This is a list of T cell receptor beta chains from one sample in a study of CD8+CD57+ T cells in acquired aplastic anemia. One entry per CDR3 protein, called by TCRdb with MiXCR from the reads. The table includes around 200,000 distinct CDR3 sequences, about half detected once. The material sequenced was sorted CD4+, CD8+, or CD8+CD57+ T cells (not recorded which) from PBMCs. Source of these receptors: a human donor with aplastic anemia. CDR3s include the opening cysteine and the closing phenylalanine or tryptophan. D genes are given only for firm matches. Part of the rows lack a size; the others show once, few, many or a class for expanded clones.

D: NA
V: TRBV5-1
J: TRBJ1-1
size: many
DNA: TGCGCCAGCGGACCATCGGGGGGAGACACTGAAGCTTTCTTT
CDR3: CASGPSGGDTEAFF

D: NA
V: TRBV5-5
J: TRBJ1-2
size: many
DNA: TGTGCCAGCAGCTCTGAACTCCAGGACACTGTCGTCTATGGCTACACCTTC
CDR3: CASSSELQDTVVYGYTF

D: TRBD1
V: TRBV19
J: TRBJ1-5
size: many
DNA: TGTGCCAGTAGACGGGACAGGGCGGTAGGAGCCCAGCATTTT
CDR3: CASRRDRAVGAQHF

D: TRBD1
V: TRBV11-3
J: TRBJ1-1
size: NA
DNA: TGTGCCAGCAGCTTAGATCAGGGGGCGAACACTGAAGCTTTCTTT
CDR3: CASSLDQGANTEAFF

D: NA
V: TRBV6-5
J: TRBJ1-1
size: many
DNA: TGTGCCAGCAGGTACATGGGAAACACTGAAGCTTTCTTT
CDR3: CASRYMGNTEAFF

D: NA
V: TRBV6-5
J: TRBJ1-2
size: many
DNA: TGTGCCAGCAGTTACGACAGGAACTATGGCTACACCTTC
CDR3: CASSYDRNYGYTF

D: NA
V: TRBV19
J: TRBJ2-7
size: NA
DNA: TGTGCCAGTAGTATGGTAGCCGTTGCCGAGCAGTACTTC
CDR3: CASSMVAVAEQYF

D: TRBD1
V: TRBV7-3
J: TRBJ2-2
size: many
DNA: TGTGCCAGCAGTTTGGGAGTGAGGGGGCTTAACACCGGGGAGCTGTTTTTT
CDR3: CASSLGVRGLNTGELFF

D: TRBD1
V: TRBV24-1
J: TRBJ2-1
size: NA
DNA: TGTGCCACCAGTGACCCGGGACAGGGAGGGCAGTTCTTC
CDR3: CATSDPGQGGQFF

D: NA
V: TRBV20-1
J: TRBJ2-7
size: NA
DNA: TGCAGTGCTAGAGACCAGGGATACGAGCAGTACTTC
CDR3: CSARDQGYEQYF

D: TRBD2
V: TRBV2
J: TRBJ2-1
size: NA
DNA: TGTGCCAGCGCCCGGACTAGCGGGGTCTACACTGAGCAGTTCTTC
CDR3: CASARTSGVYTEQFF

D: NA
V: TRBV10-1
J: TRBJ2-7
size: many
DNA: TGCGCCAGCAATACTAATCTTCGGGACAAACCCTACGAGCAGTACTTC
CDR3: CASNTNLRDKPYEQYF

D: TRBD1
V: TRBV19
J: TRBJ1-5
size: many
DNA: TGTGCCAGTAGTATAGGACAGGGGCTCCAGCCCCAGCATTTT
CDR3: CASSIGQGLQPQHF

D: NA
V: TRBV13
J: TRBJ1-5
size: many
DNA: TGTGCCAGCAGCTTAGGCAGGTGGTCCAATCAGCCCCAGCATTTT
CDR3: CASSLGRWSNQPQHF

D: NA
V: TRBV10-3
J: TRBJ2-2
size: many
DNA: TGTGCCATCAGTGTCTCCCGGGAGCTGTTTTTT
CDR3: CAISVSRELFF

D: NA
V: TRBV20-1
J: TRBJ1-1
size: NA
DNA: TGCAGCGCTAGGAAGGGTTACACTGAAGCTCTCTTT
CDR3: CSARKGYTEALF

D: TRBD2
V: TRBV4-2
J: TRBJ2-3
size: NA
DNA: TGTGCCAGCAGCACGAGGGCTAGCGGGGGAGATACGCAGTATTTT
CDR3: CASSTRASGGDTQYF

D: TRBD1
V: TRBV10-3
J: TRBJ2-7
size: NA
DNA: TGTGCCATCAGCGGGACAGAATACGAGCAGTACTTC
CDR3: CAISGTEYEQYF

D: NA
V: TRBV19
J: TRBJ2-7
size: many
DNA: TGTGCCAGTAGAGCCCGGGAGGACAGACCCTACGAGCAGTACTTC
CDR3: CASRAREDRPYEQYF

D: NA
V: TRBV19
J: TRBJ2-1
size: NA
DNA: TGTGCCAGTAGTATTGGAACCTTAAATGAGCAGTTCTTC
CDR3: CASSIGTLNEQFF

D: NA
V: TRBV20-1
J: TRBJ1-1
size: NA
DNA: TGCAGTGCTAGTGGGACGGACACTGGATGGACTGAAGCTTTCTTT
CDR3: CSASGTDTGWTEAFF

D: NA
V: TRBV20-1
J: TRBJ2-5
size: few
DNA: TGCAGTGCTAGAGATGTGGCACAAGAGACCCAGTACTTC
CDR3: CSARDVAQETQYF

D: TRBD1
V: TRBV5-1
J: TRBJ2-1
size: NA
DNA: TGCGCCAGCAGCTTGGAAGGGACAGGGATGGCAGATACGCAGTTCTTC
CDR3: CASSLEGTGMADTQFF

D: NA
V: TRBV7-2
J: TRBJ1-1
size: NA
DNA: TGTGCCAGCAGCTCCAAGGTTTCCACTGAAGCTTTCTTT
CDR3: CASSSKVSTEAFF

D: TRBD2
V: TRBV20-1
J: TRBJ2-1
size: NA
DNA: TGCAGTGCTAGCGGGACTAGCGGGGGAATGGGTGAGCAGTTCTTC
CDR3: CSASGTSGGMGEQFF

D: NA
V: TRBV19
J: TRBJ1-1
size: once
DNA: TGTGCCAGTACCACGGACGGACGCATGAACACTGAAGCTTTCTTT
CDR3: CASTTDGRMNTEAFF

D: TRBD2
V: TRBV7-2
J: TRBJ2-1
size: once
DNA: TGTGCCAGCAGCTCGCAAAGCGGGGCGGGGAATGAGCAGTTCTTC
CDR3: CASSSQSGAGNEQFF

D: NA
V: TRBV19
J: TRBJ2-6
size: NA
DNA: TGTGCCAGTAGTAACCCTTCGAACGTCCTGACTTTC
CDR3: CASSNPSNVLTF

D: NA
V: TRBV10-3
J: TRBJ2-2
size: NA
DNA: TGTGCCACCCGGGGGCCTACGGACACCGGGGAGCTGTTTTTT
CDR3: CATRGPTDTGELFF

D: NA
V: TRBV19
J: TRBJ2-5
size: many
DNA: TGTGCCAGTAGTATACGATACGGCCAAGAGACCCAGTACTTC
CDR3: CASSIRYGQETQYF

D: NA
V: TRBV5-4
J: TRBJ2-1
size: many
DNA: TGTGCCAGCAGCTTCGAGGGGCCTTCCTACAATGAGCAGTTCTTC
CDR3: CASSFEGPSYNEQFF

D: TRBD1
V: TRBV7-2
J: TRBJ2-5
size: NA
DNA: TGTGCCAGCAGCACGGGACAGGACCAAGAGACCCAGTACTTC
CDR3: CASSTGQDQETQYF

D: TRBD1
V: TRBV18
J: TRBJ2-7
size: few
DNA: TGTGCCAGCTCACCGATTGGACAGGGCTACGAGCAGTACTTC
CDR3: CASSPIGQGYEQYF

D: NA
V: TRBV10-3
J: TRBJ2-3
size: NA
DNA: TGTGCCATCAGTGAGGTCGATGAGGGGGGCGGGACAGATACGCAGTATTTT
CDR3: CAISEVDEGGGTDTQYF

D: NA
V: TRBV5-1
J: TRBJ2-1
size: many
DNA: TGCGCCAGCAGCTTGGCCGACCAGGGCGATGAGCAGTTCTTC
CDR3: CASSLADQGDEQFF

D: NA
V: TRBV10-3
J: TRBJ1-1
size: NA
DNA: TGTGCCATCAGTGACCGGGACGTGGAGGCTTTCTTT
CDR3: CAISDRDVEAFF

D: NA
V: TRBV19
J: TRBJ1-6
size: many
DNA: TGTGCCAGTAGTATGCCCCATGGAGGTAATTCACCCCTCCACTTT
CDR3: CASSMPHGGNSPLHF

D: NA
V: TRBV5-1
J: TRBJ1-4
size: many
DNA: TGCGCCAGCAGCTCGAGCAGCACTAATGAAAAACTGTTTTTT
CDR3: CASSSSSTNEKLFF